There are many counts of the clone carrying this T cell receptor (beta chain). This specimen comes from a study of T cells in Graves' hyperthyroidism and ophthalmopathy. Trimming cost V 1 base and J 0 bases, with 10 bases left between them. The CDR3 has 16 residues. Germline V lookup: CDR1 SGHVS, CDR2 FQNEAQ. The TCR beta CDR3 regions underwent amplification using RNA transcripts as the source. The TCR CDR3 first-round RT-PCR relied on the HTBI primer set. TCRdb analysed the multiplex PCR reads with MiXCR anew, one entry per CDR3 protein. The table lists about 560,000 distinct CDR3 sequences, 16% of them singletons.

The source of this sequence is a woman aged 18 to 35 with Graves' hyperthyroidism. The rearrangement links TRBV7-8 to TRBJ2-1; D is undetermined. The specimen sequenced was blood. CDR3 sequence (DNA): TGTGCCAGCAGCTTAGTAGTAGAGAGCTCCTACAATGAGCAGTTCTTC. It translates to CASSLVVESSYNEQFF. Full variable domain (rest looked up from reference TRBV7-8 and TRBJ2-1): GAGVSQSPRYKVAKRGQDVALRCDPISGHVSLFWYQQALGQGPEFLTYFQNEAQLDKSGLPSDRFFAERPEGSVSTLKIQRTQQEDSAVYLCASSLVVESSYNEQFFGPGTRLTVL.